One and the same sample provided the 2 T cell receptor beta chains below, sequenced in a study of T cells in Graves' hyperthyroidism and ophthalmopathy. The source material, RNA transcripts, was used to amplify TCR beta CDR3 regions. TCR CDR3 underwent first-round RT-PCR with the HTBI primer set. TCRdb analysed the multiplex PCR reads with MiXCR anew, one entry per CDR3 protein. The profile shows 500,000 to 750,000 distinct CDR3 sequences, 15% to 18% of them singletons. Sequencing was performed on blood. These receptors all stem from a woman between 25 and 40 years old with Graves' hyperthyroidism.

The gene calls are TRBV4-1 and TRBJ2-1; 13 positions match TRBD2. V dropped 0 bases and J dropped 3; count of bases not matched to a gene: 2. Per germline, CDR1 MGHRA and CDR2 YSYEKL. This CDR3 has 17 amino acids. CDR3 coding DNA: TGCGCCAGCAGCCAAGATACTAGCGGGAGGGTCTACAATGAGCAGTTCTTC. Its protein product is CASSQDTSGRVYNEQFF.

The J gene is TRBJ2-3, the V gene TRBV7-6; D is ambiguous. CDR1 and CDR2 (germline): SGHVS, FNYEAQ. The CDR3 loop spans 16 amino acids. V was clipped by 5 bases and J by 2 bases, with 17 bases between them. CDR3 protein: CASSPGQDVFTDTQYF. CDR3 sequence (DNA): TGTGCCAGCAGCCCCGGGCAGGACGTCTTCACAGATACGCAGTATTTT.